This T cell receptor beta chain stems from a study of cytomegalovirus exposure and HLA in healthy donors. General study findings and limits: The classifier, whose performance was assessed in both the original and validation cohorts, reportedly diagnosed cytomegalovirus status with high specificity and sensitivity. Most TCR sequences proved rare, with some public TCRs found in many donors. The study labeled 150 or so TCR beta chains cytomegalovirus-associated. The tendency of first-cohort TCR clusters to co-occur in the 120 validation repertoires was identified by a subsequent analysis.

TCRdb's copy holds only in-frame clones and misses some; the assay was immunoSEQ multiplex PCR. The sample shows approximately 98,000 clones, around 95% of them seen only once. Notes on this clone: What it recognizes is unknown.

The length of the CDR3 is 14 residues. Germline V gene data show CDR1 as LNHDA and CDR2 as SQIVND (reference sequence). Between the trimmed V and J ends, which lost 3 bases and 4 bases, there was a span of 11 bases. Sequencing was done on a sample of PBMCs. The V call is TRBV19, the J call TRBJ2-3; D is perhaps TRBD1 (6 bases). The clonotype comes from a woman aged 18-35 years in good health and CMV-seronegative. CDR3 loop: CASSISRGPDTQYF. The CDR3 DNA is TGTGCCAGTAGTATCAGCAGGGGTCCAGATACGCAGTATTTT.